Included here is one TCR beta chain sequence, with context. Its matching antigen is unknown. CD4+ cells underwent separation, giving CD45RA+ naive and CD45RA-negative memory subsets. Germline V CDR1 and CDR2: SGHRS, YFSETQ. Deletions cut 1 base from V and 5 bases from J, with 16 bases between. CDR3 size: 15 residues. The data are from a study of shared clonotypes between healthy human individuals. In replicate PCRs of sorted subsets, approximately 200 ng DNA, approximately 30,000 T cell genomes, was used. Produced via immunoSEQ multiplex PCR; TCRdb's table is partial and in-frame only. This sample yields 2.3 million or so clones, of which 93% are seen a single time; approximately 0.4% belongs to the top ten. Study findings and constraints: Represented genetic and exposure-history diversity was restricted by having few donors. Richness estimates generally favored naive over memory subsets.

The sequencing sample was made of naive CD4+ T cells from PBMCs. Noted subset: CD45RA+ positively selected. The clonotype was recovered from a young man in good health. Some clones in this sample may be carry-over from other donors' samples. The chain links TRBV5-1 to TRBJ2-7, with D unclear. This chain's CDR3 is CASSLQPLGSNEQYF. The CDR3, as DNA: TGCGCCAGCAGCTTGCAGCCCTTGGGTAGCAACGAGCAGTACTTC.